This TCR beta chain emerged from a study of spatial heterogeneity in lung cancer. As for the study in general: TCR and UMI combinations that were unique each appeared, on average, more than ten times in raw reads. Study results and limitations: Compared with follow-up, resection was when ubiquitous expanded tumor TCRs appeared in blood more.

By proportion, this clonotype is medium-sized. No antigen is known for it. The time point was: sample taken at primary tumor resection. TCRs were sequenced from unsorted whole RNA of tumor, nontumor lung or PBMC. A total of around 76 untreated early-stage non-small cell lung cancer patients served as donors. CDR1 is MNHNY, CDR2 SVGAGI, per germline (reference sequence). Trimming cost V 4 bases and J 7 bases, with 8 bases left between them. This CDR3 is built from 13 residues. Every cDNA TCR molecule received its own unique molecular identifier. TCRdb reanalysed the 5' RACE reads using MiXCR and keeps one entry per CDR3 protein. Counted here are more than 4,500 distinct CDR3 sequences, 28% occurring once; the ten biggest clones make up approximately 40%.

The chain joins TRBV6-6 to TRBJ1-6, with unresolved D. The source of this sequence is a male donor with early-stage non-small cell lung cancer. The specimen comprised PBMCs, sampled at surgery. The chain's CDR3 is CASSSPENSPLHF. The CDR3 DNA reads TGTGCCAGCAGTTCGCCGGAGAATTCACCCCTCCACTTT.